Below, 7 T cell receptor beta chains from the same sample are listed, as sequenced in a study of tumor-infiltrating lymphocytes in primary liver carcinoma. Priming with a constant-region primer yielded TCR beta cDNA from 450 to 600 ng total RNA. Three rounds of nested multiplex PCR with slightly modified ARM-PCR produced TCR beta libraries. TRBV1-TRBV30 forward primers paired with a C-beta reverse primer drove the first two PCR rounds, about 10 cycles each. MiXCR was run by TCRdb on the multiplex PCR reads, yielding one entry per CDR3 protein. Seen here are some 180,000 distinct CDR3 sequences, about 60% observed once, and the top ten hold about 70%. Germline DNA was also extracted, and blood RNA was taken from unsorted whole blood. The sequenced sample consisted of peripheral blood. These receptors all come from a man aged 40-55 years with primary liver carcinoma and hepatitis B virus infection.

This chain uses TRBV11-2 with TRBJ2-3; 7 nucleotides match TRBD1. J was trimmed by 2 bases and V by 11 bases; bases with no gene match: 22. The CDR3 runs 18 residues. From germline, CDR1 is SGHAT and CDR2 FQNNGV. The CDR3 nucleotides read TGTGCCTTCAGCTTAGGTCTTTTCACAGGGGTCGCCACAGATACGCAGTATTTT. Protein: CAFSLGLFTGVATDTQYF.

The CDR3 nucleotides are TGTGCCAGCAGTTATCTGGGGGGGCTAGGCTGGAATGAGCAGTTCTTC. Protein sequence: CASSYLGGLGWNEQFF. The chain couples TRBV6-2 or TRBV6-3 to TRBJ2-1, with a weak D call TRBD2 (7 bases). V lost 3 bases and J lost 7, with 19 bases in between. The CDR3 consists of 16 residues. Germline V gene lookup returns CDR1 MNHEY and CDR2 SVGEGT.

This clonotype was seen more than once but under ten times. The chain combines TRBV4-1 with TRBJ2-7; D might be TRBD2 (5 bases). This CDR3 region has 14 residues. From germline, CDR1 is MGHRA and CDR2 YSYEKL. The ends were cut back, 6 bases at V and 5 bases at J, with 17 bases in the middle. The CDR3 protein is CASSASGGLDEQYF. The CDR3 DNA reads as TGCGCCAGCAGTGCAAGCGGAGGTCTCGACGAGCAGTACTTC.

In the case of this clonotype: Given the absence of the conserved phenylalanine or tryptophan at the CDR3 end, a read error is likely. V usage is TRBV11-2 and J usage is TRBJ1-6; 7 bases map to TRBD1. J was trimmed by 4 bases and V by 6 bases; bases with no gene match: 6. CDR1 and CDR2 from the germline V gene are SGHAT and FQNNGV. This CDR3 region has 15 residues. The CDR3 protein is CASRDRESYNSPLHY. As DNA, the CDR3 is TGTGCCAGCAGAGACAGGGAGAGTTATAATTCACCCCTCCACTAT.

Turning to this clonotype: The CDR3 does not close with the conserved phenylalanine or tryptophan, likely indicating a read error. The chain carries TRBV29-1 and TRBJ2-5; TRBD2 aligns across 7 bases. The trim removed 8 bases at V and 0 bases at J, leaving 6 bases unmatched. Germline-derived CDR1 and CDR2 are SQVTM and ANQGSEA. The length of the CDR3 is 13 residues. The CDR3, as DNA: TGCAGCTATAGCGGGTTGAACCAAGAGACCCAGTACTTA. Translation: CSYSGLNQETQYL.

Remarks on this clonotype: A read error is possible here, since a much larger clone lies one base away. The chain carries TRBV11-2 and TRBJ1-5; D gene unclear. The CDR3 consists of 14 residues. Germline loops: CDR1 SGHAT, CDR2 FQNNGV. The CDR3 sequence: CASSSRPGNQSQHF. The CDR3, as DNA: TGTGCCAGCAGCTCCCGGCCCGGGAATCAGTCCCAGCATTTT.

The rearrangement uses TRBV6-5 and TRBJ1-5; no clear D gene. The CDR3 has 15 residues. Trimming took off 2 bases at V and 3 bases at J, with 11 bases between the two ends. The V gene's germline CDR1 is MNHEY and CDR2 SVGAGI. The chain's CDR3 is CASSYGLGNNQPQHF. The CDR3 bases are TGTGCCAGCAGTTACGGGTTGGGTAACAATCAGCCCCAGCATTTT.